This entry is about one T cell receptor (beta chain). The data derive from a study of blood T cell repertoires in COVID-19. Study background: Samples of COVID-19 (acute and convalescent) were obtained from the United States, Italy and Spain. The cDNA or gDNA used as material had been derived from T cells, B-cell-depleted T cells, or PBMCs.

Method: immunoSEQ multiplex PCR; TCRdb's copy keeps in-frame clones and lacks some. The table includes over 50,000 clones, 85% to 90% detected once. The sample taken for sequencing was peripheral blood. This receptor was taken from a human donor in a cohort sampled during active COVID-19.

The CDR3 loop reads CASSIVGVLTGELFF. DNA for the CDR3: TGTGCCAGTAGTATTGTGGGAGTTCTCACCGGGGAGCTGTTTTTT. The chain joins TRBV19 to TRBJ2-2, with D possibly TRBD2 on 5 matching bases. The V and J ends lost 3 bases and 4 bases respectively, with 12 bases between them. This CDR3 has 15 amino acids. Germline V lookup: CDR1 LNHDA, CDR2 SQIVND (reference sequence).